This note documents a single T cell receptor beta chain sequence. Antigen unknown. The source of the sample is a study of type 1 regulatory T cells. Study-wide context: T-allo10 is a Tr1-enriched, alloantigen-specific CD4 T cell product made in vitro.

TCRdb recomputed calls from the reads with MiXCR, one row per CDR3 protein. Altogether roughly 25,000 distinct CDR3 sequences are present, around 70% being singletons, with the ten largest covering 13% to 15%. The CDR3 is 13 amino acids. Trimming shortened V by 5 bases and J by 0 bases, and 7 bases separated the two germline ends. V gene TRBV12-3 or TRBV12-4 combines with J gene TRBJ1-1; no firm D call. The origin of this receptor is a human donor in good health. The sequenced material came from cultured T cells, either the whole culture or a sorted T cell fraction (not recorded which). Subset meaning: Tr1-enriched cell product generated in vitro against host alloantigens. CDR3 protein: CASSPQLNTEAFF. The DNA of the CDR3 is TGTGCCAGCAGTCCTCAGTTGAACACTGAAGCTTTCTTT.